This T cell receptor (beta chain) emerged from a study of control samples from healthy donors and cancer patients. This table comes from immunoSEQ multiplex PCR, and its TCRdb copy is limited to in-frame clones, with some not included. The sample comprises around 95,000 clones, roughly 80% of which are singletons, and around a fifth rests with the top ten. This CDR3 has 16 residues. The germline CDR1 and CDR2 sequences are SGHTA and FQGTGA. V was clipped by 6 bases and J by 2 bases; unmatched bases: 11. The chain couples TRBV7-3 to TRBJ2-7; TRBD1 aligns across 9 bases. This clonotype was obtained from a man aged 25 to 45 in good health. Sequences were obtained from blood. The CDR3 spells CASSRPWGQGTYEQYF. CDR3 DNA sequence: TGTGCCAGCAGTCGTCCGTGGGGACAGGGAACCTACGAGCAGTACTTC. Using reference TRBV7-3 and TRBJ2-7 for the parts outside the CDR3, the full variable domain is GAGVSQTPSNKVTEKGKYVELRCDPISGHTALYWYRQSLGQGPEFLIYFQGTGAADDSGLPNDRFFAVRPEGSVSTLKIQRTERGDSAVYLCASSRPWGQGTYEQYFGPGTRLTVT.